These T cell receptor beta chains were read from a single sample in a study of neurological immune-mediated disorders. TCRdb re-called the 5' RACE reads with MiXCR, one entry per CDR3 protein. The data show roughly 50,000 distinct CDR3 sequences, approximately 12% seen once. Input material: PBMCs. These receptors were taken from a woman aged 60-70 years with HTLV-1-associated myelopathy (HAM/TSP). The CDR3 runs from the conserved cysteine through the conserved F or W. Each record gives: clone size, D gene, J gene, V gene, CDR3 DNA, CDR3 protein. D genes are given only for firm matches. The listing skips clone size in some rows; elsewhere it reads once, few, many or a size class.

many TRBD2 TRBJ2-7 TRBV29-1 TGCAGCGTTGAGGTAGCGGGAAGCGAGCAGTACTTC CSVEVAGSEQYF
many TRBD2 TRBJ2-1 TRBV25-1 TGTGCCAGCAGTGAAAAGACTAGCCTGTTCTTC CASSEKTSLFF
many TRBD2 TRBJ2-7 TRBV5-1 TGCGCCAGCAGCTTGGGTGCGGGAGCCCCCGAGCAGTACTTC CASSLGAGAPEQYF
many . TRBJ1-4 TRBV3-1 TGTGCCAGCAGCCAACGTCCGGGACAAACTAATGAAAAACTGTTTTTT CASSQRPGQTNEKLFF
many TRBD2 TRBJ2-2 TRBV9 TGTGCCAGCAGCACCCATAGCGGGAGTACCGGGGAGCTGTTTTTT CASSTHSGSTGELFF
many TRBD2 TRBJ2-1 TRBV12-3/TRBV12-4 TGTGCCAGCAGTTTAGCGGGAGGGCCTTCCAATGAGCAGTTCTTC CASSLAGGPSNEQFF
many TRBD1 TRBJ1-4 TRBV12-3/TRBV12-4 TGTGCCAGCAGGCCGGGACAGGGGCTCACTAATGAAAAACTGTTTTTT CASRPGQGLTNEKLFF
many TRBD1 TRBJ2-7 TRBV25-1 TGTGCCAGCAGTGAGTGGGGACAGACCTACGAGCAGTACTTC CASSEWGQTYEQYF
many TRBD2 TRBJ2-7 TRBV5-1 TGCGCCAGCAGCAGTAGCGGGAGTTACTACGAGCAGTACTTC CASSSSGSYYEQYF
many . TRBJ2-5 TRBV5-1 TGCGCCAGCACTCTCGGAGTAGGAGAGACCCAGTACTTC CASTLGVGETQYF
many . TRBJ2-1 TRBV7-9 TGTGCCAGCAGCCCTAGGTCGGGACAAAAAAACAATGAGCAGTTCTTC CASSPRSGQKNNEQFF
once . TRBJ2-1 TRBV20-1 TGCAGTGCTAGAGGGTCTTGTGGAGGGGGATACAATGAGCAGTTCTTC CSARGSCGGGYNEQFF
many TRBD2 TRBJ2-1 TRBV20-1 TGCAGTGCTAGAGATATCCTAGCGGGAGTCTACAATGAGCAGTTCTTC CSARDILAGVYNEQFF
many . TRBJ2-3 TRBV20-1 TGCAGTGCTGAATTGACGGTAGATACGCAGTATTTT CSAELTVDTQYF
many TRBD2 TRBJ2-1 TRBV4-1 TGCGCCAGCAGCCAAGAGACCGGGACTAGGAATGAGCAGTTCTTC CASSQETGTRNEQFF
many TRBD1 TRBJ2-1 TRBV5-1 TGCGCCAGCAGCAAACTACAGGGGGGTGAGCAGTTCTTC CASSKLQGGEQFF
. TRBD2 TRBJ2-5 TRBV12-3/TRBV12-4 TGTGCCAGCGGTTGGGAGACTAGCGGGGCCTTGTGGGAGACCCAGTACTTC CASGWETSGALWETQYF
many TRBD2 TRBJ2-5 TRBV29-1 TGCAGCGTTGTAACTAGCGCCGACGAGACCCAGTACTTC CSVVTSADETQYF
many . TRBJ1-2 TRBV12-3/TRBV12-4 TGTGCCAGCAGTTTAGAGAGAGGGAACGGTGGCTACACCTTC CASSLERGNGGYTF
many TRBD2 TRBJ2-5 TRBV5-1 TGCGCCAGCAGCTTGGCTAGCGGGTCAGAGACCCAGTACTTC CASSLASGSETQYF
many TRBD1 TRBJ1-1 TRBV28 TGTGCCAGCAGTTTTCATACCCGGGACAGGGAAGCTTTCTTT CASSFHTRDREAFF
many . TRBJ2-7 TRBV3-1 TGTGCCAGCAGCCAAGCCCAACGGAACGAGCAGTACTTC CASSQAQRNEQYF
many . TRBJ2-1 TRBV20-1 TGCAGTGCTAGACGGCCAGGGGCCTACAATGAGCAGTTCTTC CSARRPGAYNEQFF
many TRBD1 TRBJ2-7 TRBV27 TGTGCCAGCGGCGAGGGGGCGGGCCGAACCCACTACGAGCAGTACTTC CASGEGAGRTHYEQYF
many . TRBJ2-1 TRBV4-2 TGTGCCAGCAGACGACAGACAAATGAGCAGTTCTTC CASRRQTNEQFF
many TRBD1 TRBJ2-7 TRBV5-1 TGCGCCAGCAGCCCCACAGGGGTTTCTACCGAGCAGTACTTC CASSPTGVSTEQYF
many . TRBJ2-7 TRBV27 TGTGCCAGCAGTTTGGACAGAGGAGGGGAGCAGTACTTC CASSLDRGGEQYF